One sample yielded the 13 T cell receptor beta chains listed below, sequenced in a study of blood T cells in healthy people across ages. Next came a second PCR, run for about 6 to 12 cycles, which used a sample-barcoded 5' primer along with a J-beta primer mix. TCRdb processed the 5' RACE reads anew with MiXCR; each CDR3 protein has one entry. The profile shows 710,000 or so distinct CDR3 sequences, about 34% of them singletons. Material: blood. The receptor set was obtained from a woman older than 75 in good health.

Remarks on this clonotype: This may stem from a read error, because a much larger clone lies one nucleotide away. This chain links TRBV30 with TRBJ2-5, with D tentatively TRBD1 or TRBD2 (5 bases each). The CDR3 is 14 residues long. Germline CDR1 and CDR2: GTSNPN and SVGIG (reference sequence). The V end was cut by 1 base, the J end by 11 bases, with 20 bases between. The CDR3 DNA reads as TGTGCCTGGAGTGGCGCCCGGGGCCTAGGTGAGCAGTACTTC. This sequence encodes CAWSGARGLGEQYF.

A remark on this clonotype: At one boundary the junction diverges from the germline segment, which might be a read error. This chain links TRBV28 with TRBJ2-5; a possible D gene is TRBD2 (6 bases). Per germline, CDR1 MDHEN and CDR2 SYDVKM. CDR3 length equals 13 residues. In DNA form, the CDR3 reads TGTACCAGTAGGGAGACTAGTCGGGAGACCCAGTACTTC. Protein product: CTSRETSRETQYF.

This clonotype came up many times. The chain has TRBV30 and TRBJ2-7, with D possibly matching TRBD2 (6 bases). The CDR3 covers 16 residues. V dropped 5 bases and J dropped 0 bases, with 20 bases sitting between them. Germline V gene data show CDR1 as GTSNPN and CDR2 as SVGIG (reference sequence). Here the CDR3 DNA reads TGTGCCTGGGGGGCCCAGCGGGCGGGTTTCTCCTACGAGCAGTACTTC. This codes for CAWGAQRAGFSYEQYF. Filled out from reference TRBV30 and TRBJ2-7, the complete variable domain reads SQTIHQWPATLVQPVGSPLSLECTVEGTSNPNLYWYRQAAGRGLQLLFYSVGIGQISSEVPQNLSASRPQDRQFILSSKKLLLSDSGFYLCAWGAQRAGFSYEQYFGPGTRLTVT.

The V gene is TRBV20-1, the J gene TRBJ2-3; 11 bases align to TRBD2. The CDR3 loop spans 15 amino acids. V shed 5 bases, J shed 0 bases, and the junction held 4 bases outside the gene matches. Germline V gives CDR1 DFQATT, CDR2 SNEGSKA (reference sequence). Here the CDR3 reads CSAHIAGGSTDTQYF. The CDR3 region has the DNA TGCAGTGCTCACATAGCGGGAGGGAGCACAGATACGCAGTATTTT.

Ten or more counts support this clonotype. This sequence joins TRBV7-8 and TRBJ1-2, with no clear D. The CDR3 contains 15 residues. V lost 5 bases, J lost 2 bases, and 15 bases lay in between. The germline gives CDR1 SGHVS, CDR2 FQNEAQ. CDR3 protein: CASSQRSPPNYGYTF. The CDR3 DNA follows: TGTGCCAGCAGCCAACGGTCGCCTCCCAACTATGGCTACACCTTC.

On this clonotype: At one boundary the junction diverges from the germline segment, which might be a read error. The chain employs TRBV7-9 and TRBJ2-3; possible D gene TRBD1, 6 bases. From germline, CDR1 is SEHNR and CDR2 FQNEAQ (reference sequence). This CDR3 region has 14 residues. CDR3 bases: TGTGCCAGCAGCCCGAGGGGGAGCACAGATGCGCAGTATTTT. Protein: CASSPRGSTDAQYF.

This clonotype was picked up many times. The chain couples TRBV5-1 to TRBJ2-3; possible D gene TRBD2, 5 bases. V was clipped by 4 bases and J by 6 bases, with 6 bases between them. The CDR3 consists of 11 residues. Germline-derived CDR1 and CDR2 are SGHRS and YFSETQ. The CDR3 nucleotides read TGCGCCAGCAGCAGGGAGGATACGCAGTATTTT. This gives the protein CASSREDTQYF.

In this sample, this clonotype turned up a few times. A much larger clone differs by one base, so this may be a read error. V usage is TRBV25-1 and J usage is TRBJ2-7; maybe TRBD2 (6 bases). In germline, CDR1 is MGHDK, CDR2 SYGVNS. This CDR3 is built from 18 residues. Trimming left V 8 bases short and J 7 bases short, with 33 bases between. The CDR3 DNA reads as TGTGCCAGCGGATCAAACCACTTTAGTGGGGGGAATTGGAATGAGCAGTACTTC. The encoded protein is CASGSNHFSGGNWNEQYF.

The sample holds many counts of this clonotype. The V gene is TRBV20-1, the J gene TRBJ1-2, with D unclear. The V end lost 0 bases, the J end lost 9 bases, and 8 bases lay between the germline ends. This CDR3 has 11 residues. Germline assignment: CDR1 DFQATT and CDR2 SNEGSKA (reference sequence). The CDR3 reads CSAREGISYTF. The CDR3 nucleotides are TGCAGTGCTAGAGAAGGGATTAGCTACACCTTC.

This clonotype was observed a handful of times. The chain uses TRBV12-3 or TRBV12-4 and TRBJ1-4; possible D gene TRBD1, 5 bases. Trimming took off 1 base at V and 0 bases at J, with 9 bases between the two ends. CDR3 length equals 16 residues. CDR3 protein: CASSLGQRSTNEKLFF. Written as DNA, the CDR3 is TGTGCCAGCAGTTTAGGACAGCGATCAACTAATGAAAAACTGTTTTTT.

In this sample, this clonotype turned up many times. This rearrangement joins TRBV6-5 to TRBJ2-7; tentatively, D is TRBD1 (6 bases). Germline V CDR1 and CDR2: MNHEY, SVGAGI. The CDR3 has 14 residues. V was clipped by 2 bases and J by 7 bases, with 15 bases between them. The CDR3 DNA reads TGTGCCAGCAGTTACCTAGACAGGTGGTGGGAGCAGTACTTC. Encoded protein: CASSYLDRWWEQYF.

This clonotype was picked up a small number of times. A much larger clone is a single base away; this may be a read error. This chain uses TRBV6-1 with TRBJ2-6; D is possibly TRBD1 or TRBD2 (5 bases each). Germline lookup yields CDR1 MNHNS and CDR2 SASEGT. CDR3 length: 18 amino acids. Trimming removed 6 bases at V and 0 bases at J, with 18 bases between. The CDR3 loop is CASSRGKRRFSGANVLTF. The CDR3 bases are TGTGCCAGCAGCCGGGGCAAAAGAAGATTCTCTGGGGCCAACGTCCTGACTTTC.

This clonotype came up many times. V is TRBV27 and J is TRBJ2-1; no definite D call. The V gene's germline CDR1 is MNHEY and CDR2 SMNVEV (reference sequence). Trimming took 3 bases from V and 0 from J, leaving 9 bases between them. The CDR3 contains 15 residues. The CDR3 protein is CASSLKVRSYNEQFF. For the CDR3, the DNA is TGTGCCAGCAGTTTGAAAGTACGCTCCTACAATGAGCAGTTCTTC.